This entry is about one T cell receptor (beta chain). The antigen is undetermined. Germline V lookup: CDR1 SGHRS, CDR2 YFSETQ. Between the trimmed V and J ends, which lost 7 bases and 4 bases, there was a span of 18 bases. There are 14 residues in the CDR3. Naive CD8 populations comprised CD45RO-negative cells positively selected for CCR7, excluding terminally differentiated effector memory CD45RA+ cells. The repertoire was sequenced with immunoSEQ multiplex PCR; TCRdb's copy has only in-frame clones and lacks some. The profile shows some 2.1 million clones, about 93% of them singletons. This sample stems from a study of shared clonotypes between healthy human individuals. Overall study findings and caveats: The study found lower generation probabilities in non-shared clonotypes than in those shared by all four donors.

The source of this sequence is a man aged 18 to 30 in good health. Some clones in this sample may be carry-over from other donors' samples. Sequencing was performed on naive CD8+ T cells from PBMCs. The chain has TRBV5-1 and TRBJ2-7; tentative D call: TRBD1 (5 bases). DNA of the CDR3: TGCGCCAGCGCGCCCCGCAGGGTAGGGTACGAGCAGTACTTC. Translation: CASAPRRVGYEQYF.